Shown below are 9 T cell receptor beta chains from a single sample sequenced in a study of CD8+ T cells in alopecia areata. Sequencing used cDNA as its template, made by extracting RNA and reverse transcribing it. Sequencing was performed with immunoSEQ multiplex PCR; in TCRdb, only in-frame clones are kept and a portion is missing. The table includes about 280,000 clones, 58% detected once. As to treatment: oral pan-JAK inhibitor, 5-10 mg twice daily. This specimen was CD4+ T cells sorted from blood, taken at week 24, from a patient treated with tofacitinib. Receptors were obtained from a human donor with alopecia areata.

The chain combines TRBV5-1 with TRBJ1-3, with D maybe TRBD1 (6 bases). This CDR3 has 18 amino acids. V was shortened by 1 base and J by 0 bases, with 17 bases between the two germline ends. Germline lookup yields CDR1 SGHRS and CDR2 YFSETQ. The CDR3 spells CASSLRGRQDPSGNTIYF. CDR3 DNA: TGCGCCAGCAGCTTGAGGGGCCGACAGGACCCCTCTGGAAACACCATATATTTT.

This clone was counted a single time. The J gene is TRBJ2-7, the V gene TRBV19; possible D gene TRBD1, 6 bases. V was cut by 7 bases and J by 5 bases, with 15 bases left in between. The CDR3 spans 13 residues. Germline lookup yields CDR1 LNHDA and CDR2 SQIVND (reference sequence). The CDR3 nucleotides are TGTGCCAGTATGAAGGTAGGGGGAAACGAGCAGTACTTC. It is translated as CASMKVGGNEQYF. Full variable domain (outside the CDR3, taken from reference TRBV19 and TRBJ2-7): DGGITQSPKYLFRKEGQNVTLSCEQNLNHDAMYWYRQDPGQGLRLIYYSQIVNDFQKGDIAEGYSVSREKKESFPLTVTSAQKNPTAFYLCASMKVGGNEQYFGPGTRLTVT.

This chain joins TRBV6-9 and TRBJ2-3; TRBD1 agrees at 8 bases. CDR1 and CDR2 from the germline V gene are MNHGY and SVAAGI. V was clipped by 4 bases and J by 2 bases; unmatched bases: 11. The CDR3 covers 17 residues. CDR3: CASSSESTDRATDTQYF. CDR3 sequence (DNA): TGTGCCAGCAGTTCGGAAAGCACGGACAGGGCCACAGATACGCAGTATTTT.

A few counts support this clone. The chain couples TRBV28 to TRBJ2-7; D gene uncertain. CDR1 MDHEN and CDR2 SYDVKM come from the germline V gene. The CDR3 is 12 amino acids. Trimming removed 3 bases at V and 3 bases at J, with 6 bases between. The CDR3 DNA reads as TGTGCCAGCAGTTTCGACATCTACGAGCAGTACTTC. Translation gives CASSFDIYEQYF.

Here the CDR3 reads CASSQPGQGIKQYF. In nucleotides, the CDR3 is TGTGCCAGCAGCCAACCGGGACAGGGAATAAAGCAGTACTTC. The rearrangement joins TRBV6-5 to TRBJ2-7, with 9 bases that match TRBD1. The J segment lost 8 bases and the V segment lost 6 bases, leaving 11 bases of the junction unmatched. CDR1 is MNHEY and CDR2 is SVGAGI in the germline V gene. The CDR3 has 14 amino acids.

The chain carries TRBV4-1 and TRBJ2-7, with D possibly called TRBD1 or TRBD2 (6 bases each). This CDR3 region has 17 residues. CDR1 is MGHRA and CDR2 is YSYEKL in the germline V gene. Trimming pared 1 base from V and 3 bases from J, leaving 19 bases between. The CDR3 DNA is TGCGCCAGCAGCCAAGTCGGGGGCCGAAGGAGCGTCTACGAGCAGTACTTC. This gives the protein CASSQVGGRRSVYEQYF.

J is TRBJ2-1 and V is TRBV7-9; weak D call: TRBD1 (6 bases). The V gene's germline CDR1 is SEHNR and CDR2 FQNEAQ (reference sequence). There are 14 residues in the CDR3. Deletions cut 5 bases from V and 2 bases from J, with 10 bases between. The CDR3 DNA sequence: TGTGCCAGCAGCGAGTACAGGGCCTACAATGAGCAGTTCTTC. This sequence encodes CASSEYRAYNEQFF.

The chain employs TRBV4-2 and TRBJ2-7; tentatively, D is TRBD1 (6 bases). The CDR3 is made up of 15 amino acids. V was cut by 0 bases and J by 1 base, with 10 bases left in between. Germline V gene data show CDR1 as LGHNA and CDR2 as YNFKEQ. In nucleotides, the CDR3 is TGTGCCAGCAGCCAAGAAACAGGGCCTTCCTACGAGCAGTACTTC. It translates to CASSQETGPSYEQYF.

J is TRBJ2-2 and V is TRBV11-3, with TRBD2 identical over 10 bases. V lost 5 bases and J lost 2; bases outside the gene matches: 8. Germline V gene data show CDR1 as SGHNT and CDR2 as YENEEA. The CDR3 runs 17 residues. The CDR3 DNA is TGTGCCAGCAGCCCGTCTAGCGGGGGCCCAAACACCGGGGAGCTGTTTTTT. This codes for CASSPSSGGPNTGELFF.